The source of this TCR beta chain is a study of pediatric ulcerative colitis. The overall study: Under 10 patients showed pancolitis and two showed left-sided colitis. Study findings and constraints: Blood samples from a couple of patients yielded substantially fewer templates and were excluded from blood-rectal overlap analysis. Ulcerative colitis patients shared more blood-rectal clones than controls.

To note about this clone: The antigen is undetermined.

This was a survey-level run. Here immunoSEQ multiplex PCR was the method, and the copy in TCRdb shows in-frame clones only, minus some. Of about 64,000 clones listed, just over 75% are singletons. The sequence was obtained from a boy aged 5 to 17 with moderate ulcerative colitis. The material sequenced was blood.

CDR3 residues: CASTLGQLVTGELFF. Written as DNA, the CDR3 is TGTGCCAGCACTTTAGGACAGTTAGTCACCGGGGAGCTGTTTTTT. This chain links TRBV5-6 with TRBJ2-2; D is perhaps TRBD1 (6 bases). The V end was cut by 6 bases, the J end by 4 bases, with 16 bases between. The CDR3 has 15 residues. The germline CDR1 and CDR2 sequences are SGHDT and YYEEEE.